A single sample is the source of the 30 T cell receptor beta chains below, sequenced in a study of spatial heterogeneity in lung cancer. Notes on the study in general: Mutation counts in tumors were tracked by counts of expanded intratumoral alpha and beta TCRs.

Their specific antigens are unknown. Time point specified: sample taken at primary tumor resection. TCRdb analysed the 5' RACE reads with MiXCR anew, one entry per CDR3 protein. The table shows over 1,500 distinct CDR3 sequences, with 9.8% occurring only once. Material: lung tumor tissue, obtained at surgery. These TCRs come from a female donor with early-stage non-small cell lung cancer.

By sample share, this clonotype is medium-sized. This beta chain is an off-target read within a library intended for alpha chains, so its frequency means little. The V gene is TRBV7-2, the J gene TRBJ2-6; D remains ambiguous. CDR3 size: 15 residues. V lost 5 bases and J 2 bases, leaving 10 bases between the germline ends. Germline CDR1 and CDR2: SGHTA and FQGNSA. The DNA for the CDR3 is TGTGCCAGCAGCCTGGGGATGGCTGGGGCCAACGTCCTGACTTTC. It is translated as CASSLGMAGANVLTF.

This clonotype rates as medium-sized. For a library built for alpha chains, this beta chain is a stray read; little rests on its size. This chain links TRBV7-2 with TRBJ2-2; D is unclear. V lost 1 base and J 4 bases, leaving 13 bases between the germline ends. The CDR3 covers 16 residues. Germline values: CDR1 SGHTA, CDR2 FQGNSA. The CDR3 nucleotides are TGTGCCAGCAGCTTAGTTGCGAGCCCCCCCACCGGGGAGCTGTTTTTT. This encodes CASSLVASPPTGELFF.

By sample fraction, this clonotype is medium-sized. This beta chain is off target for a library built for alpha chains, so its abundance means little. V usage is TRBV12-3 or TRBV12-4 and J usage is TRBJ1-5, with TRBD1 identical over 8 bases. The CDR3 has 16 amino acids. The V segment lost 5 bases and the J segment 4 bases; nucleotides outside the gene matches: 10. The CDR3, as DNA: TGTGCCAGCAGTCCGGCGACAGGGGTGGGGAATCAGCCCCAGCATTTT. Its translation: CASSPATGVGNQPQHF.

This clonotype is labeled medium-sized. This beta chain was picked up by a library intended for alpha chains and is off target, so its count carries little meaning. The chain combines TRBV5-1 with TRBJ2-3, with TRBD2 matching 10 bases. The CDR3 is made up of 16 amino acids. CDR1 is SGHRS, CDR2 YFSETQ, per germline. V lost 3 bases to trimming and J lost 0 bases; unmatched junction nucleotides: 4. CDR3: CASSSSTSGSTDTQYF. The CDR3 DNA reads TGCGCCAGCAGCTCCTCGACTAGCGGGAGCACAGATACGCAGTATTTT.

This clonotype was found many times. This beta chain is a stray read from a library made for alpha chains; its abundance is not meaningful. The rearrangement links TRBV5-1 to TRBJ2-5, with TRBD2 matching 7 bases. The CDR3 length is 14 residues. Losses at the gene ends were 0 bases for V and 4 bases for J; bases not matched to a gene: 3. Germline V lookup: CDR1 SGHRS, CDR2 YFSETQ. The CDR3 DNA reads TGCGCCAGCAGCTTGGGGCGACTAGCAGAGACCCAGTACTTC. It encodes CASSLGRLAETQYF. Full variable domain (remainder filled in from reference TRBV5-1 and TRBJ2-5): KAGVTQTPRYLIKTRGQQVTLSCSPISGHRSVSWYQQTPGQGLQFLFEYFSETQRNKGNFPGRFSGRQFSNSRSEMNVSTLELGDSALYLCASSLGRLAETQYFGPGTRLLVL.

This clonotype was seen a handful of times. This beta chain is a stray sequence in a library constructed for alpha chains; its clone size is not meaningful. The chain links TRBV29-1 to TRBJ2-3; no firm D call. V was cut by 4 bases and J by 2 bases, with 10 bases left in between. Germline V CDR1 and CDR2: SQVTM, ANQGSEA. The CDR3 has 13 amino acids. As DNA, the CDR3 is TGCAGCGTTGGAGGCAGAACCACAGATACGCAGTATTTT. This translates into CSVGGRTTDTQYF.

This clonotype is deemed medium-sized. Since it is a stray read in a library aimed at alpha chains, this beta chain has a size that is not meaningful. The rearrangement joins TRBV6-4 to TRBJ1-5; TRBD1 might be the D (5 bases). The germline V gene encodes CDR1 MRHNA and CDR2 SNTAGT. CDR3 length equals 13 residues. Trimming left V 4 bases short and J 4 bases short, with 8 bases between. The CDR3 loop reads CASSAEGNQPQHF. The CDR3 coding sequence is TGTGCCAGCAGTGCCGAGGGGAATCAGCCCCAGCATTTT.

There are many counts of this clonotype. With the library built for alpha chains, this beta chain is off target and its frequency is not meaningful. V and J are TRBV12-3 or TRBV12-4 and TRBJ2-3, with D unresolved. The length of the CDR3 is 14 residues. DNA for the CDR3: TGTGTCAGTAACGAGCGAGCTAGCACAGATACGCAGTATTTT. Its protein product is CVSNERASTDTQYF.

This clonotype is medium-sized within its sample. Little can be read into the size of this beta chain, an off-target read in a library designed for alpha chains. The chain uses TRBV4-2 and TRBJ2-7; 8 bases map to TRBD2. CDR3 size: 18 residues. The junction had 13 bases not matched to a gene; V was cut back by 0 bases and J by 3 bases. Germline loops: CDR1 LGHNA, CDR2 YNFKEQ. CDR3 loop: CASSQDRRAGGGVYEQYF. As DNA, the CDR3 is TGTGCCAGCAGCCAAGACCGGAGGGCGGGGGGTGGAGTCTACGAGCAGTACTTC.

By proportion, this clonotype is medium-sized. Little can be read into the size of this beta chain, an off-target read in a library designed for alpha chains. This sequence joins TRBV7-2 and TRBJ2-1, with 9 nucleotides matching TRBD1. V shed 4 bases, J shed 1 base, and the junction held 2 bases outside the gene matches. The CDR3 spans 15 residues. Germline values: CDR1 SGHTA, CDR2 FQGNSA. This chain's CDR3 is CASSSDRGSYNEQFF. CDR3 DNA: TGTGCCAGCAGCTCGGACAGGGGTTCCTACAATGAGCAGTTCTTC.

A few counts support this clonotype. This beta chain came through as a stray read in a library set up for alpha chains, and its size says little. The chain is built from TRBV12-3 or TRBV12-4 and TRBJ2-6; no reliable D call. Trimming stripped 5 bases from V and 4 bases from J, with 6 bases between. The CDR3 contains 13 residues. The CDR3 DNA is TGTGCCAGCAGTCCGTGGGGGGCCAACGTCCTGACTTTC. Residues: CASSPWGANVLTF.

Of note for this clonotype: This beta chain appears as a stray read in a library generated for alpha chains; its size is not informative. The CDR3: CASSYGMGPVAKNIQYF. DNA of the CDR3: TGTGCCAGCAGCTATGGGATGGGCCCCGTAGCCAAAAACATTCAGTACTTC. The genes are TRBV7-8 and TRBJ2-4; D unclear. Germline loops: CDR1 SGHVS, CDR2 FQNEAQ. The CDR3 loop spans 17 amino acids. V shed 4 bases and J shed 0 bases, with 16 bases lying between them.

As for this clonotype: Compared with germline, one end of the junction differs, possibly owing to a read error. In a library made to pick up alpha chains, this beta chain is a stray read with a size that means little. The chain combines TRBV28 with TRBJ2-1; 10 positions match TRBD2. The germline gives CDR1 MDHEN, CDR2 SYDVKM. CDR3 size: 15 residues. This CDR3 is CASSFSGGSYNVQFF. The DNA of the CDR3 is TGTGCCAGCAGTTTTAGCGGGGGGTCCTACAATGTGCAGTTCTTC.

In regard to this clonotype: The library was prepared for alpha chains; this beta chain is a stray read, so its frequency means little. This chain connects TRBV30 to TRBJ2-3, with 7 bases that match TRBD1. The trim removed 4 bases at V and 6 bases at J, leaving 10 bases unmatched. This CDR3 is built from 14 residues. Germline loops: CDR1 GTSNPN, CDR2 SVGIG (reference sequence). In DNA, the CDR3 is TGTGCCTGGACTGGGGCAGGGGGTACGGATACGCAGTATTTT. This encodes CAWTGAGGTDTQYF. The whole variable domain, filled in from reference TRBV30 and TRBJ2-3, reads SQTIHQWPATLVQPVGSPLSLECTVEGTSNPNLYWYRQAAGRGLQLLFYSVGIGQISSEVPQNLSASRPQDRQFILSSKKLLLSDSGFYLCAWTGAGGTDTQYFGPGTRLTVL.

This clonotype is medium-sized by share. The size of this beta chain means little, since it is a stray read in a library made for alpha chains. V usage is TRBV6-5 and J usage is TRBJ1-1, with a tentative D call TRBD1 (6 bases). The germline V gene encodes CDR1 MNHEY and CDR2 SVGAGI. V was cut by 5 bases and J by 0 bases, with 13 bases left in between. This CDR3 has 15 residues. This CDR3 reads CASSPGVDMNTEAFF. CDR3 sequence (DNA): TGTGCCAGCAGTCCAGGGGTGGACATGAACACTGAAGCTTTCTTT.

Many counts were recorded for this clonotype. The library was designed around alpha chains, so this beta chain is a stray read whose abundance carries little weight. The genes are TRBV30 and TRBJ2-1; weak D call: TRBD1 (5 bases). The CDR3 sequence is 11 residues long. The germline V gene encodes CDR1 GTSNPN and CDR2 SVGIG (reference sequence). Trimming took 5 bases from V and 6 from J, leaving 8 bases between them. The CDR3, as DNA: TGTGCCTGGCGACAGCTCAATGAGCAGTTCTTC. Translation: CAWRQLNEQFF.

By its share, this clonotype is medium-sized. For a library built for alpha chains, this beta chain is a stray read; little rests on its size. The V call is TRBV7-8, the J call TRBJ1-2, with 8 bases fitting TRBD1. This CDR3 spans 14 amino acids. The V and J ends lost 1 base and 8 bases, in that order; junction bases with no gene match: 6. Germline CDR1 reads SGHVS; CDR2 reads FQNEAQ. The CDR3, as DNA: TGTGCCAGCAGCTTAGATGGACAGGGTCAAGGCTACACCTTC. Protein product: CASSLDGQGQGYTF.

This clonotype was observed many times. This beta chain is an off-target read within a library intended for alpha chains, so its frequency means little. The chain carries TRBV7-9 and TRBJ2-3; D not certain. The CDR3 sequence is 13 residues long. The V end lost 4 bases, the J end lost 1 base, and 6 bases lay between the germline ends. CDR1 and CDR2 (germline): SEHNR, FQNEAQ (reference sequence). The CDR3 region has the DNA TGTGCCAGCAGCTGGGTAGGCACAGATACGCAGTATTTT. This codes for CASSWVGTDTQYF.

This clonotype ranks as medium-sized. This beta chain appears as a stray read in a library generated for alpha chains; its size is not informative. The chain links TRBV4-2 to TRBJ2-3, with TRBD2 matching over 7 bases. The CDR3 has 12 residues. Germline V CDR1 and CDR2: LGHNA, YNFKEQ. Germline trimming cut 0 bases from V and 12 bases from J; bases unmatched to any gene: 3. The CDR3 loop reads CASSQDLAGQYF. The CDR3 bases are TGTGCCAGCAGCCAAGATTTAGCGGGTCAGTATTTT.

In regard to this clonotype: This beta chain represents an off-target read in a library built for alpha chains; its size is of limited meaning. This sequence joins TRBV5-1 and TRBJ2-3; perhaps D is TRBD1 or TRBD2 (5 bases each). The CDR3 spans 15 residues. Germline loops: CDR1 SGHRS, CDR2 YFSETQ. Trimming took 1 base from V and 4 from J, leaving 13 bases between them. The CDR3 region has the DNA TGCGCCAGCAGCTTGAAGGGGCTGGAGGCAGATACGCAGTATTTT. It specifies CASSLKGLEADTQYF.

Concerning this clonotype: This beta chain is an off-target read within a library intended for alpha chains, so its frequency means little. This chain links TRBV4-3 with TRBJ1-3; D is unclear. Germline V gene sequence: CDR1 LGHNA, CDR2 YSLEER. The CDR3 contains 18 residues. V lost 0 bases, J lost 1 base, and 16 bases lay in between. The DNA of the CDR3 is TGCGCCAGCAGCCAAGATTGGGAAACCCTCGGGTCTGGAAACACCATATATTTT. Amino acid sequence: CASSQDWETLGSGNTIYF.

For this clonotype: Little can be read into the size of this beta chain, an off-target read in a library designed for alpha chains. The genes are TRBV19 and TRBJ1-1; D is undetermined. The V and J ends lost 2 bases and 2 bases respectively, with 0 bases between them. The CDR3 totals 11 residues. The germline V gene encodes CDR1 LNHDA and CDR2 SQIVND (reference sequence). The DNA of the CDR3 is TGTGCCAGTAGTATAAACACTGAAGCTTTCTTT. It translates to CASSINTEAFF.

By share, this clonotype ranks as medium-sized (0.01 to 0.1%). Since the library was made to target alpha chains, this beta chain is a stray read and its abundance is not meaningful. The chain links TRBV20-1 to TRBJ2-7; tentative D call: TRBD2 (5 bases). Deletions cut 1 base from V and 3 bases from J, with 10 bases between. This CDR3 is 13 amino acids long. The germline CDR1 and CDR2 sequences are DFQATT and SNEGSKA (reference sequence). The DNA for the CDR3 is TGCAGTGCTAGAGTCGCTAGCCGCTACGAGCAGTACTTC. Its translation is CSARVASRYEQYF.

A note on this clonotype: A library prepared for alpha chains yielded this beta chain as an off-target read; its size is of little meaning. The CDR3 is CASSFSTGGYNEQFF. The CDR3 DNA follows: TGTGCCAGCAGCTTCTCTACGGGGGGTTACAATGAGCAGTTCTTC. The genes are TRBV7-9 and TRBJ2-1, with 7 bases fitting TRBD2. The J segment lost 4 bases and the V segment lost 3 bases, leaving 6 bases of the junction unmatched. CDR3 length: 15 residues. The germline V gene encodes CDR1 SEHNR and CDR2 FQNEAQ (reference sequence).

Within the sample, this clonotype is medium-sized. The library was designed around alpha chains, so this beta chain is a stray read whose abundance carries little weight. The CDR3 coding sequence is TGTGCCAGCAGTTTAGACCTCTATGAGCAGTTCTTC. Amino acid sequence: CASSLDLYEQFF. The chain combines TRBV12-3 or TRBV12-4 with TRBJ2-1; D gene unclear. V was shortened by 1 base and J by 8 bases, with 6 bases between the two germline ends. The CDR3 runs to 12 residues.

By its share, this clonotype is large. This beta chain slipped into a library made for alpha chains as a stray read, so its size is not meaningful. The chain employs TRBV5-4 and TRBJ2-1; 8 bases are shared with TRBD2. Trimming removed 2 bases from V and 2 bases from J; junction bases left unmatched: 6. The CDR3 spans 16 residues. The germline gives CDR1 SGHNT, CDR2 YYREEE (reference sequence). CDR3 sequence (DNA): TGTGCCAGCAGCTTCTTAGCGGGAAAGCCCTACAATGAGCAGTTCTTC. This encodes CASSFLAGKPYNEQFF.

This clonotype was counted ten times or more. Because the library targeted alpha chains, this beta chain is an off-target read whose size means little. This chain links TRBV29-1 with TRBJ2-5; D not certain. Germline CDR1 and CDR2: SQVTM and ANQGSEA. The CDR3 covers 15 residues. V lost 2 bases and J 1 base, leaving 14 bases between the germline ends. The CDR3 nucleotides are TGCAGCGTTGAACCGTACATCGCTAGCCAAGAGACCCAGTACTTC. Translating it yields CSVEPYIASQETQYF.

A word on this clonotype: This beta chain represents an off-target read in a library built for alpha chains; its size is of limited meaning. This chain connects TRBV29-1 to TRBJ2-5; tentatively, D is TRBD2 (5 bases). Trimming took 7 bases from V and 2 from J, leaving 14 bases between them. This CDR3 contains 13 residues. Germline CDR1 SQVTM, CDR2 ANQGSEA. The DNA for the CDR3 is TGCAGCGCAGCAGGTAGCGTGCAAGAGACCCAGTACTTC. It is translated as CSAAGSVQETQYF.

In its sample, this clonotype is medium-sized (0.01 to 0.1%). This beta chain is a stray sequence in a library constructed for alpha chains; its clone size is not meaningful. The J gene is TRBJ2-2, the V gene TRBV6-4; tentative D call: TRBD2 (5 bases). The V gene's germline CDR1 is MRHNA and CDR2 SNTAGT. CDR3 length equals 14 residues. Deletions cut 7 bases from V and 7 bases from J, with 16 bases between. The CDR3 DNA is TGTGCCAGCAATCCTAGCCCGGGGATCGGGGAGCTGTTTTTT. Its translation is CASNPSPGIGELFF.

This clonotype was detected ten times or more. Since the library was made to target alpha chains, this beta chain is a stray read and its abundance is not meaningful. The chain couples TRBV6-6 to TRBJ2-2; D possibly matches TRBD1 or TRBD2 (5 bases each). This CDR3 region has 18 residues. The V and J ends lost 6 bases and 0 bases respectively, with 20 bases between them. Germline V gene data show CDR1 as MNHNY and CDR2 as SVGAGI (reference sequence). CDR3 amino acids: CASRPTRDGSANTGELFF. The CDR3 DNA follows: TGTGCCAGCAGACCAACCCGGGACGGCAGCGCGAACACCGGGGAGCTGTTTTTT.